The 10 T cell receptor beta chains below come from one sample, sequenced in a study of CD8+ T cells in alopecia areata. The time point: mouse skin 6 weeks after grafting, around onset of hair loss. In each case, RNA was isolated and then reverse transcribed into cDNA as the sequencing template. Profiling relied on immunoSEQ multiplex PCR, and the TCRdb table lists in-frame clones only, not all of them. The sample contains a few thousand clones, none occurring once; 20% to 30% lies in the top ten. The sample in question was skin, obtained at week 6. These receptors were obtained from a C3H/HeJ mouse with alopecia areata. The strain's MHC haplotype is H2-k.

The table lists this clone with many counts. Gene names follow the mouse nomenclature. The CDR3 bases that were read are TGTGCCAGCATGACTGGGAACTATGCT. Protein: CASMTGNYA. The entire CDR3 is CASMTGNYAEQFF. This rearrangement joins TRBV19 to TRBJ2-1; 7 bases match TRBD2. The CDR3 end is not reached by the read, which stops 4 residues before it; the germline J gene fills it in. CDR3 length equals 13 residues. Germline lookup yields CDR1 FNHDT and CDR2 SITEND (reference sequence). Trimming took 6 bases from V and 1 from J; bases not matched to a gene: 1.

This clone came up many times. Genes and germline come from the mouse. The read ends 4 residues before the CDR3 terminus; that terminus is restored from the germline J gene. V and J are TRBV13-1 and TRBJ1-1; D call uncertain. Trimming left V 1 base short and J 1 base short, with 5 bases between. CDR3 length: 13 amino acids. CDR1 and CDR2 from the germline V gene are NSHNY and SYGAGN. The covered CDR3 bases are TGTGCCAGCAGTGATTTACAAAACACA. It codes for CASSDLQNT. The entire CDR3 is CASSDLQNTEVFF.

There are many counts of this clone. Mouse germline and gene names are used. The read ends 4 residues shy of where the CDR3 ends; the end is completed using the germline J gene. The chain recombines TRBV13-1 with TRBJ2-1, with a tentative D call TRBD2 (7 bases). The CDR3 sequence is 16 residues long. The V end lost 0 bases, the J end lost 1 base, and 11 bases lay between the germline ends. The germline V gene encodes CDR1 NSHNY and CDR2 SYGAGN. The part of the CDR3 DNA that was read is TGTGCCAGCAGTGATGGAAGGGGGGGGAACTATGCT. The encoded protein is CASSDGRGGNYA. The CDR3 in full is CASSDGRGGNYAEQFF.

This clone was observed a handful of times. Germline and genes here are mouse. CDR3 DNA (partial): TGTGCCAGCAGGGAGGGGGTCTCCTAT. It specifies CASREGVSY. The full CDR3 is CASREGVSYEQYF. J is TRBJ2-7 and V is TRBV13-1; the D gene is possibly TRBD1 (6 bases). The read is 4 residues too short to cover the CDR3 end, so that end is filled in from the germline J gene. The CDR3 has 13 residues. Trimming left V 5 bases short and J 0 bases short, with 9 bases between. CDR1 and CDR2 (germline): NSHNY, SYGAGN.

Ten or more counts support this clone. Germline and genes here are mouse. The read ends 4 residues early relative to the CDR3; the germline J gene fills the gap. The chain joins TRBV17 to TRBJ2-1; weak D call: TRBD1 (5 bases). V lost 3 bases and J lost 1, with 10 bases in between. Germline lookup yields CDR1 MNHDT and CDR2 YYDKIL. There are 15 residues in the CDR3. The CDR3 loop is CASSSSGQNYAEQFF. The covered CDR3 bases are TGTGCTAGCAGTAGTTCCGGACAAAACTATGCT.

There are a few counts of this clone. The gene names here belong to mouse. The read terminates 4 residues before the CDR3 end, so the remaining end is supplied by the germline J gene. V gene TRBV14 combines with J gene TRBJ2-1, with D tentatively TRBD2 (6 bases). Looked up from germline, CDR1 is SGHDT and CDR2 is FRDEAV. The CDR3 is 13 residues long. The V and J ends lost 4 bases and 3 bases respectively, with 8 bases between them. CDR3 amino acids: CASSRDFYAEQFF. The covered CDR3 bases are TGTGCCAGCAGTCGGGACTTCTATGCT.

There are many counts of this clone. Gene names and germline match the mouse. CDR3 bases read: TGTGCCAGCAGCCAAGATGGGGACTGGGGGGGGACTCAAAAC. Translation gives CASSQDGDWGGTQN. The whole CDR3 protein is CASSQDGDWGGTQNTLYF. The chain links TRBV5 to TRBJ2-4, with 13 bases identical to TRBD2. The CDR3 extends 4 residues past the end of the read, so its final part is completed from the germline J gene. Germline loops: CDR1 LGHNA, CDR2 YNLKQL (reference sequence). The CDR3 extends over 18 amino acids. V shed 0 bases, J shed 2 bases, and the junction held 5 bases outside the gene matches.

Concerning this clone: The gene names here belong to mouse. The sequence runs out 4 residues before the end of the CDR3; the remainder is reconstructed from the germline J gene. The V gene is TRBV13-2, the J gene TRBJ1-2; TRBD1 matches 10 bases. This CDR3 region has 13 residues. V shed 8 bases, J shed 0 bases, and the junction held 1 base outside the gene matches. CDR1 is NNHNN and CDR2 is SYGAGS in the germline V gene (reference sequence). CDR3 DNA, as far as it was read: TGTGCCAGGGGGACAGGGGCAAACTCC. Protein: CARGTGANS. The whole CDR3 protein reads CARGTGANSDYTF.

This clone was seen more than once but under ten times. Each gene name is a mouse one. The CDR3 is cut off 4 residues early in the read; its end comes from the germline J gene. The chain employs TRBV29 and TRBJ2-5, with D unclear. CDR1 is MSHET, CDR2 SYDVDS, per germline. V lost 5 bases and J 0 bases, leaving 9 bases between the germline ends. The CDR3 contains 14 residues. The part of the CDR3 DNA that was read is TGTGCTAGCAGTGCGACATTTAACCAAGAC. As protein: CASSATFNQD. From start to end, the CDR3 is CASSATFNQDTQYF.

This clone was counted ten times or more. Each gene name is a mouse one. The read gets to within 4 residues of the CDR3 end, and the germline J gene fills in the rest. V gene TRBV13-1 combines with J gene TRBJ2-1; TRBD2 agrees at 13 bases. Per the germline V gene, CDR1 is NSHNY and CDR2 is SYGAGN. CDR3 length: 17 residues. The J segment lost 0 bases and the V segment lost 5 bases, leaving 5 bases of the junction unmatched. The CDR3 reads CASRGTGGGHNYAEQFF. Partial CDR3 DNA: TGTGCCAGCAGGGGGACTGGGGGGGGCCATAACTATGCT.